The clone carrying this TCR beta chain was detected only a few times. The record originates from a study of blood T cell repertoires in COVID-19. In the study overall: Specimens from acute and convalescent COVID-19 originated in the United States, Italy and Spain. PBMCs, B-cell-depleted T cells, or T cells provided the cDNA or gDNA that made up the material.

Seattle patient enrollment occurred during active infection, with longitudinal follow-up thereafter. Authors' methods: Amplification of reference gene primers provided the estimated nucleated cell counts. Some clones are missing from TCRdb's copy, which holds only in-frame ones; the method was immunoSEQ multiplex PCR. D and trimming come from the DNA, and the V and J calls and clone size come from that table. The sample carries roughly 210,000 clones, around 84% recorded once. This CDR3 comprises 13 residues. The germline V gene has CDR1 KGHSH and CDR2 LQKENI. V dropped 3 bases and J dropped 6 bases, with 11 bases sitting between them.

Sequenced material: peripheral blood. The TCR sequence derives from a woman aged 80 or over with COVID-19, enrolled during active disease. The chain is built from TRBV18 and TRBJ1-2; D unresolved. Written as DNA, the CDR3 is TGTGCCAGCTCACCCCAGGAGACTAATGGCTACACCTTC. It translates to CASSPQETNGYTF.